This T cell receptor beta chain was profiled in a study of blood T cell repertoires in COVID-19. Study in general: Some COVID-19 samples were acute and others convalescent; all came from the United States, Italy and Spain. PBMCs, B-cell-depleted T cells, or T cells provided the cDNA or gDNA that made up the material.

This clone has only one observation. Original analysis: It was from reference gene primer amplification that nucleated cell counts were estimated. The protocol was immunoSEQ multiplex PCR, while the TCRdb copy is restricted to in-frame clones and leaves out a portion. The V and J calls and clone size were taken over from that table, and D and trimming were inferred from the DNA. This table has about 34,000 clones, over 80% appearing once. The CDR3 runs 15 residues. Germline V lookup: CDR1 LGHDT, CDR2 YNNKEL (reference sequence). Unmatched junction bases numbered 7, after V lost 1 base and J lost 5 bases.

Source material: peripheral blood. The chain combines TRBV3-1 (or the pseudogene TRBV3-2) with TRBJ2-7, with 8 positions matching TRBD2. This receptor was identified in a man aged 55-75 years with active COVID-19. CDR3 loop: CASSQVGGRIDEQYF. CDR3 DNA: TGTGCCAGCAGCCAAGTTGGCGGGAGGATCGACGAGCAGTACTTC.